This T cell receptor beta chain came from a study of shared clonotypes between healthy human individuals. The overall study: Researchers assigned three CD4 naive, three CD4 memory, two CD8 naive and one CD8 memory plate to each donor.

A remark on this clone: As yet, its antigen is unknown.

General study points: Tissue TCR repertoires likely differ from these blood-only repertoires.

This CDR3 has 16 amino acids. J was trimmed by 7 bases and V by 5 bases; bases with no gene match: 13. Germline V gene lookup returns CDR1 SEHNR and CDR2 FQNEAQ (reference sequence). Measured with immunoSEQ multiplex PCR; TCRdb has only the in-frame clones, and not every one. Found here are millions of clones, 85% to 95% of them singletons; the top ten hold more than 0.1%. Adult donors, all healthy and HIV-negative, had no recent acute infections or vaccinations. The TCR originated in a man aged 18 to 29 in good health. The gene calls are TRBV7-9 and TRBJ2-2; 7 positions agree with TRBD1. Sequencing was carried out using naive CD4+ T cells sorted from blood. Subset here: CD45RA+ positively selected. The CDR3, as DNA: TGTGCCAGCAGCCTCATGACAGGGAGAAGGGACGGGGAGCTGTTTTTT. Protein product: CASSLMTGRRDGELFF.